This record looks at one T cell receptor beta chain sequence and its context. The antigen remains unidentified. This specimen belongs to a study of shared clonotypes between healthy human individuals. Per germline, CDR1 SGHRS and CDR2 YFSETQ. Between the trimmed V and J ends, which lost 0 bases and 3 bases, there was a span of 16 bases. The CDR3 runs 16 residues. This table comes from immunoSEQ multiplex PCR, and its TCRdb copy is limited to in-frame clones, with some not included. This table has 1.4 million or so clones, 98% appearing once. Broader study findings: The study found lower generation probabilities in non-shared clonotypes than in those shared by all four donors.

Sequencing input: naive CD4+ T cells sorted from blood. Subset of the sample: CD45RA+ positively selected. V is TRBV5-1 and J is TRBJ2-7; a weak D match, TRBD1 (5 bases). This receptor was obtained from a man younger than 40 in good health. CDR3 in amino acids: CASSLALSTGLYEQYF. CDR3 in DNA: TGCGCCAGCAGCTTGGCCCTATCCACAGGCCTCTACGAGCAGTACTTC.